The following is a TCR beta chain sequence with its context. Its cognate antigen has yet to be identified. Qualities for individual bases were not recorded, and no much larger clone is one base off. For sequencing of the TCRbeta CDR3 region, genomic DNA was extracted from the sorted cells. TCRbeta CDR3 regions were sequenced using the immunoSEQ Assay. Sourced from immuneACCESS, this table was stored by TCRdb with only in-frame sequences that have V and J called. A share of the clones is absent; for the studies checked, an unresolved V gene accounts for under half, and the remainder has no known explanation. This sample has around 71,000 clones in its table, and about 88% of those were observed once. Clones ranked in the top ten supply 1.1% of the sample. The source of the sample is a study of OX40 agonist ivuxolimab in advanced cancers. At the level of the whole study: The costimulatory receptor OX40 (CD134) was targeted by ivuxolimab, a fully human IgG2 agonistic monoclonal antibody. Intravenous ivuxolimab was administered to patients every 2 weeks at six dose levels: 0.01, 0.1, 0.3, 1.5, 3 and 10 mg/kg. Among the 50 to 55 dose-escalation patients, some 20 had hepatocellular carcinoma, some 15 melanoma, 9 renal cell carcinoma and 9 head and neck cancer. The dose-escalation cohort was 82.7% male with a mean age of approximately 60 years, ranging from about 23 to 85. Prior anti-PD-1, anti-PD-L1 or anti-CTLA-4 therapy was permitted, and approximately 40% of dose-escalation patients had received checkpoint inhibitors. Three dose-escalation patients achieved partial responses, one with hepatocellular carcinoma and two with cutaneous melanoma. Peripheral TCRbeta sequencing was intended to test whether TCR sequence diversity was altered and clonal T-cell expansion was caused by ivuxolimab. The paper describes the monotherapy dose-escalation part (N of about 47 patients) of the phase I trial of ivuxolimab. Overall study outcomes, separate from this receptor: Partial responders in the 0.1-3.0 mg/kg groups had among the lowest normalized peripheral clonal expansion, especially among CD8+ T cells. At doses of 0.1 to 3.0 mg/kg, clonal expansion of both CD4+ and CD8+ blood T cells was observed from baseline to week 6. Low levels of normalized T-cell clonal expansion were also seen in some patients who did not respond. After ivuxolimab, more expanded clones were found on average in CD8+ T cells than in CD4+ T cells. Which antigens the clonally expanded peripheral T cells were specific for was not determined.

The trial excluded patients who had a history of autoimmune disease or were on systemic immunosuppression. Peripheral blood for TCR sequencing was drawn from every dose cohort at baseline, at cycle 4 day 1 and at cycle 7 day 1. Samples were obtained from an open-label, multicenter, first-in-human phase I dose-escalation trial of ivuxolimab. Adults with locally advanced or metastatic melanoma, renal cell carcinoma, hepatocellular carcinoma or head and neck squamous cell carcinoma were enrolled in the trial. Before TCR sequencing, CD4+ T cells and CD8+ T cells were sorted from peripheral blood as separate populations. CDR1 MGHRA and CDR2 YSYEKL are derived from the germline V gene. The CDR3 spans 18 residues, from the cysteine through the phenylalanine. Only CDR3 DNA is held: 54 bases, read in frame from base 1. Trimming removed 1 base from V and 0 bases from J, leaving 16 bases between the germline ends.

This receptor was obtained from an adult with an advanced solid tumor such as melanoma, head and neck, liver or kidney cancer. Sequenced here: CD4+ or CD8+ T cells sorted from blood, sampled in a trial of the OX40 agonist ivuxolimab. The sequence is built from TRBV4-1 and TRBJ1-3; a tentative D match to TRBD1 spans 5 bases. The nucleotide sequence is given as TGCGCCAGCAGCCAAGGTGGGGCAGGACTTTACTCTGGAAACACCATATATTTT. It translates as CASSQGGAGLYSGNTIYF.